This is a list of T cell receptor beta chains from one sample in a study of blood T cells in healthy people across ages. TCRdb re-called the 5' RACE reads through MiXCR, storing one row per CDR3 protein. This sample has around 650,000 distinct CDR3 sequences, with around 38% found just once. Sequencing used blood. The receptors were gathered from a man older than 75 in good health. Both conserved end residues are part of each CDR3. A D gene is named only where the DNA matches it firmly. Expanded clones are given a class, and other clones once, few, many or no size at all.

CDR3,DNA,size,D,J,V
CASVDPARGDTQYF,TGTGCCAGCGTAGATCCCGCCCGGGGGGATACGCAGTATTTT,few,NA,TRBJ2-3,TRBV9
CASSQGDTYNEQFF,TGCGCCAGCAGCCAAGGGGACACTTACAATGAGCAGTTCTTC,NA,NA,TRBJ2-1,TRBV4-1
CSASGDRGWKGYTF,TGCAGTGCTAGCGGGGACAGGGGTTGGAAAGGCTACACCTTC,NA,TRBD1,TRBJ1-2,TRBV20-1
CASSESGNTHRFGYEQYF,TGCGCCAGCAGTGAGTCTGGGAACACCCATAGGTTTGGCTACGAGCAGTACTTC,few,NA,TRBJ2-7,TRBV10-2
CASSWQGNLVARKTYKQYF,TGTGCCAGCAGCTGGCAGGGGAATTTAGTAGCGAGGAAGACCTACAAGCAGTACTTC,NA,NA,TRBJ2-7,TRBV6-1
CSANGGQLLTF,TGCAGTGCTAACGGAGGACAGCTACTCACCTTC,few,NA,TRBJ1-2,TRBV20-1
CSAPTSGGIGTDTQYF,TGCAGTGCCCCGACTAGCGGGGGGATTGGAACAGATACGCAGTATTTT,NA,TRBD2,TRBJ2-3,TRBV20-1
CASSQPTFNTGELFF,TGCGCCAGCAGCCAACCGACGTTTAACACCGGGGAGCTGTTTTTT,NA,NA,TRBJ2-2,TRBV5-1
CASSYSTRGIYNEQFF,TGTGCCAGCAGTTACTCGACCAGGGGGATCTACAATGAGCAGTTCTTC,NA,TRBD1,TRBJ2-1,TRBV6-2/TRBV6-3
CASTGAGGRLSTDTQYF,TGTGCCAGCACCGGGGCGGGGGGCCGTCTTAGCACAGATACGCAGTATTTT,NA,TRBD2,TRBJ2-3,TRBV7-2
CASSPQSTSYEQYF,TGTGCCAGCAGCCCCCAATCGACTAGCTACGAGCAGTACTTC,NA,NA,TRBJ2-7,TRBV9
CASSQGGTETINYGYTF,TGCGCCAGCAGCCAAGGCGGGACAGAGACGATTAACTATGGCTACACCTTC,NA,TRBD1,TRBJ1-2,TRBV5-1
CASSYSRGAGYNEQFF,TGTGCCAGCAGTTACTCGAGGGGGGCGGGATACAATGAGCAGTTCTTC,NA,NA,TRBJ2-1,TRBV6-5
CASSQGAGGRSTYEQYF,TGTGCCAGCAGCCAAGGGGCGGGGGGAAGAAGCACCTACGAGCAGTACTTC,few,TRBD2,TRBJ2-7,TRBV14
CASSRGTGRQTQYF,TGCGCCAGCAGCCGAGGGACAGGGAGACAGACCCAGTACTTC,few,TRBD1,TRBJ2-5,TRBV4-3
CASTRVAGAGNEQYF,TGTGCCAGCACCAGGGTGGCAGGGGCGGGTAACGAGCAGTACTTC,NA,NA,TRBJ2-7,TRBV27
CASRIDSGANVLTF,TGTGCCAGCAGAATCGACTCTGGGGCCAACGTCCTGACTTTC,NA,NA,TRBJ2-6,TRBV6-5
CSAPRSTGGIYEQYF,TGCAGTGCCCCAAGGTCCACAGGGGGCATCTACGAGCAGTACTTC,NA,TRBD1,TRBJ2-7,TRBV20-1
CATGRGSGELFF,TGTGCCACCGGGCGGGGATCCGGGGAGCTGTTTTTT,few,NA,TRBJ2-2,TRBV24-1
CASSANSGRDNEQFF,TGTGCCAGCAGCGCGAATAGCGGGAGGGACAATGAGCAGTTCTTC,few,TRBD2,TRBJ2-1,TRBV7-2
CASSLDGGGVYNEQYF,TGTGCCAGCAGCTTAGATGGCGGGGGGGTTTACAATGAGCAGTACTTC,NA,TRBD2,TRBJ2-7,TRBV7-2
CASSPSGGAPETQYF,TGTGCCAGCAGTCCTAGCGGGGGGGCCCCCGAGACCCAGTACTTC,NA,TRBD2,TRBJ2-5,TRBV6-6
CASSLRWEGSDQYF,TGTGCCAGCAGCTTGAGGTGGGAGGGCTCTGATCAGTACTTC,NA,TRBD2,TRBJ2-4,TRBV5-6
CASSWARLAGPHEQYF,TGTGCCAGCAGCTGGGCTCGACTAGCGGGGCCCCACGAGCAGTACTTC,many,TRBD2,TRBJ2-7,TRBV7-2
CASSQGQGRETQYF,TGTGCCAGCAGCCAAGGACAGGGTCGGGAGACCCAGTACTTC,few,TRBD1,TRBJ2-5,TRBV5-8
CASSPQRETPLAKNIQYF,TGTGCCAGCTCACCACAAAGGGAGACGCCACTAGCCAAAAACATTCAGTACTTC,NA,NA,TRBJ2-4,TRBV18
CATSRDPGLNEQFF,TGTGCCACCAGCAGAGATCCTGGACTTAATGAGCAGTTCTTC,NA,NA,TRBJ2-1,TRBV15
CASSSLPNEQFF,TGTGCCAGTAGTAGTCTACCCAATGAGCAGTTCTTC,NA,NA,TRBJ2-1,TRBV19
CASSLARPSDNEQFF,TGTGCCAGCAGCTTAGCGCGCCCTAGCGACAATGAGCAGTTCTTC,few,NA,TRBJ2-1,TRBV7-2
CASSGYGEQYF,TGTGCCAGCAGTGGTTATGGGGAGCAGTACTTC,NA,NA,TRBJ2-7,TRBV2
CASSDGWRAYNEQFF,TGTGCCAGCAGTGACGGATGGCGGGCTTACAATGAGCAGTTCTTC,NA,NA,TRBJ2-1,TRBV6-4
CASSVLTDTQYF,TGTGCCAGCAGCGTACTCACAGATACGCAGTATTTT,few,NA,TRBJ2-3,TRBV6-2/TRBV6-3
CSADPGTGTSYEQYF,TGCAGTGCAGACCCCGGGACAGGGACTTCCTACGAGCAGTACTTC,few,TRBD1,TRBJ2-7,TRBV20-1
CASRDTSGGGNEQFF,TGTGCCAGCAGAGACACTAGCGGGGGCGGGAATGAGCAGTTCTTC,few,TRBD2,TRBJ2-1,TRBV12-3/TRBV12-4